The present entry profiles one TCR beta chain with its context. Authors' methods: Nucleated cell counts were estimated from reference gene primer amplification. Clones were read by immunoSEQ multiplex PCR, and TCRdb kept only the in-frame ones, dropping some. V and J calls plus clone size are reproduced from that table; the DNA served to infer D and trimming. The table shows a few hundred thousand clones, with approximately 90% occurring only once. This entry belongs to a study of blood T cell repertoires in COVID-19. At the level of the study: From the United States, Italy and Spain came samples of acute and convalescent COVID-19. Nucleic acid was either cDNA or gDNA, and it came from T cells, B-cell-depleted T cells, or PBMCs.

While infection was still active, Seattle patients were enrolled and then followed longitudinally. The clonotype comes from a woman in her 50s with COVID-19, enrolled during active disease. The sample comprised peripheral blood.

The CDR3 loop is CASSIGTSGRDEQFF. The DNA for the CDR3 is TGTGCCAGCAGTATCGGGACTAGCGGGCGGGATGAGCAGTTCTTC. This chain links TRBV4-2 with TRBJ2-1; 12 positions agree with TRBD2. Germline CDR1 and CDR2: LGHNA and YNFKEQ. The CDR3 consists of 15 residues. V shed 6 bases and J 8 bases; nucleotides not matched to a gene: 8.